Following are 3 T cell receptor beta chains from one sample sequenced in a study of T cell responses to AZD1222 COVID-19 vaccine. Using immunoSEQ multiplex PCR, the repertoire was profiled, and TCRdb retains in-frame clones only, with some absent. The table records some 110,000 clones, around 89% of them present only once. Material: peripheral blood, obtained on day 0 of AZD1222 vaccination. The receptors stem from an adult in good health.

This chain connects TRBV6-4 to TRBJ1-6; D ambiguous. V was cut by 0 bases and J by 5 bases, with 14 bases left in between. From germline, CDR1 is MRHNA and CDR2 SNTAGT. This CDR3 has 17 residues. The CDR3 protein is CASSDSVLYLNNSPLHF. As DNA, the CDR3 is TGTGCCAGCAGTGACTCGGTGCTATATTTAAATAATTCACCCCTCCACTTT.

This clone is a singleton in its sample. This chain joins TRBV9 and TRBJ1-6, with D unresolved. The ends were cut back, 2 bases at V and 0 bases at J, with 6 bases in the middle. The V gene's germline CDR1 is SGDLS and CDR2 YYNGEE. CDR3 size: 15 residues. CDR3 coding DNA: TGTGCCAGCAGCGTCGCCAGCTCCTATAATTCACCCCTCCACTTT. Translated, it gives CASSVASSYNSPLHF.

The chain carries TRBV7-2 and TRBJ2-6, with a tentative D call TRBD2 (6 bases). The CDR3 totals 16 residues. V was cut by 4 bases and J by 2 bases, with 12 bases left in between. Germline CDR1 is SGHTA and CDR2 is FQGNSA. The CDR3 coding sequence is TGTGCCAGCAGCTCCCAGGCGGGACCTGGGGCCAACGTCCTGACTTTC. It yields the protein CASSSQAGPGANVLTF.